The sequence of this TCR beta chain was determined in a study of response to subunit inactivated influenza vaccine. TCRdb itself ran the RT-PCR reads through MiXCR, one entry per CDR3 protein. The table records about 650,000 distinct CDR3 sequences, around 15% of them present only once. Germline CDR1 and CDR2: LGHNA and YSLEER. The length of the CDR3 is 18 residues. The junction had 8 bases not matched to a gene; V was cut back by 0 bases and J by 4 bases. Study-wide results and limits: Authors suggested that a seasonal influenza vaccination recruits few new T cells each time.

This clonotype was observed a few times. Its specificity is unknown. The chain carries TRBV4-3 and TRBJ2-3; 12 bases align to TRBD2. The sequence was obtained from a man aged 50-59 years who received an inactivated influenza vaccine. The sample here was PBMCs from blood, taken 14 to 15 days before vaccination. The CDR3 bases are TGCGCCAGCAGCCAAGAGGCTAGCGGGGGGGGCCTGCCAGATACGCAGTATTTT. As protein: CASSQEASGGGLPDTQYF.